A selection of T cell receptor beta chains follows, all from one sample in a study of long-term antiretroviral therapy in people with HIV. This table comes from immunoSEQ multiplex PCR, and its TCRdb copy is limited to in-frame clones, with some not included. The table has about 19,000 clones, about nine tenths seen once. Sample: unsorted PBMCs, taken 0.5 years after starting antiretroviral therapy. The receptor source for this set is a man aged 35 to 55 with HIV. The CDR3 runs from the conserved cysteine through the conserved F or W. The order of the fields is J gene, D gene, clone size, V gene, CDR3 protein, CDR3 DNA. The D gene is left open where the match is weak. Size values are once, few and many counts, or a class for expanded clones, and some rows have none.

J gene: TRBJ1-2
D gene: NA
clone size: NA
V gene: TRBV2
CDR3 protein: CASSEKVGNYGYTF
CDR3 DNA: TGTGCCAGCAGTGAAAAGGTCGGGAACTATGGCTACACCTTC

J gene: TRBJ2-7
D gene: NA
clone size: once
V gene: TRBV7-2
CDR3 protein: CASSLAEGLNYEQYF
CDR3 DNA: TGTGCCAGCAGCTTAGCGGAGGGACTCAACTACGAGCAGTACTTC

J gene: TRBJ2-7
D gene: NA
clone size: NA
V gene: TRBV7-2
CDR3 protein: CASSLEGYGFYEQYF
CDR3 DNA: TGTGCCAGCAGCTTAGAAGGTTACGGCTTCTACGAGCAGTACTTC

J gene: TRBJ2-7
D gene: NA
clone size: NA
V gene: TRBV29-1
CDR3 protein: CSVQPGLSSYEQYF
CDR3 DNA: TGCAGCGTACAACCGGGACTTTCGTCGTACGAGCAGTACTTC

J gene: TRBJ1-5
D gene: TRBD1
clone size: NA
V gene: TRBV27
CDR3 protein: CAITDRDRIDQPQHF
CDR3 DNA: TGTGCCATCACAGACAGGGATCGGATCGATCAGCCCCAGCATTTT

J gene: TRBJ2-3
D gene: NA
clone size: NA
V gene: TRBV7-8
CDR3 protein: CASSLLIQTNTDTQYF
CDR3 DNA: TGTGCCAGCAGCTTACTGATACAGACAAACACAGATACGCAGTATTTT

J gene: TRBJ1-1
D gene: NA
clone size: NA
V gene: TRBV19
CDR3 protein: CASRDRNTEAFF
CDR3 DNA: TGTGCCAGCCGGGACCGAAACACTGAAGCTTTCTTT

J gene: TRBJ2-3
D gene: NA
clone size: NA
V gene: TRBV7-7
CDR3 protein: CAVQTLTNTQYF
CDR3 DNA: TGTGCCGTCCAAACCCTTACCAATACGCAGTATTTT

J gene: TRBJ2-7
D gene: TRBD1
clone size: NA
V gene: TRBV25-1
CDR3 protein: CTSSAPGQSTFLDEQYF
CDR3 DNA: TGTACCAGCAGTGCCCCGGGACAGTCAACCTTTCTCGACGAGCAGTACTTC

J gene: TRBJ1-4
D gene: NA
clone size: few
V gene: TRBV27
CDR3 protein: CASSFKGTNEKLFF
CDR3 DNA: TGTGCCAGCAGTTTCAAGGGGACTAATGAAAAACTGTTTTTT

J gene: TRBJ2-1
D gene: TRBD2
clone size: NA
V gene: TRBV19
CDR3 protein: CASSIELLAGHNEQFF
CDR3 DNA: TGTGCCAGTAGTATAGAGCTCCTAGCGGGACACAATGAGCAGTTCTTC

J gene: TRBJ1-1
D gene: NA
clone size: NA
V gene: TRBV19
CDR3 protein: CASSAFSAFF
CDR3 DNA: TGTGCCAGTAGTGCGTTCTCGGCTTTCTTT

J gene: TRBJ1-5
D gene: NA
clone size: NA
V gene: TRBV5-5
CDR3 protein: CASSLTDYSNQPQHF
CDR3 DNA: TGTGCCAGCAGCCTAACAGACTATAGCAATCAGCCCCAGCATTTT

J gene: TRBJ1-6
D gene: NA
clone size: NA
V gene: TRBV10-2
CDR3 protein: CASSGQVNSPLHF
CDR3 DNA: TGCGCCAGCAGTGGGCAGGTTAATTCACCCCTCCACTTT

J gene: TRBJ2-7
D gene: NA
clone size: few
V gene: TRBV19
CDR3 protein: CASSLTTSYEQYF
CDR3 DNA: TGTGCCAGTAGCCTGACGACCTCCTACGAGCAGTACTTC

J gene: TRBJ2-7
D gene: NA
clone size: NA
V gene: TRBV4-2
CDR3 protein: CASSQDSLGTYEQYF
CDR3 DNA: TGTGCCAGCAGCCAAGATTCCCTCGGAACCTACGAGCAGTACTTC

J gene: TRBJ2-3
D gene: TRBD2
clone size: NA
V gene: TRBV6-5
CDR3 protein: CASRVLAGGTDTQYF
CDR3 DNA: TGTGCCAGCAGGGTCCTAGCGGGGGGCACAGATACGCAGTATTTT

J gene: TRBJ2-1
D gene: TRBD2
clone size: NA
V gene: TRBV5-1
CDR3 protein: CASSLLASGVREQFF
CDR3 DNA: TGCGCCAGCAGCTTGCTGGCTAGCGGGGTTCGGGAGCAGTTCTTC

J gene: TRBJ1-6
D gene: NA
clone size: few
V gene: TRBV28
CDR3 protein: CASSFFAYNSPLHF
CDR3 DNA: TGTGCCAGCAGTTTTTTCGCCTACAATTCACCCCTCCACTTT

J gene: TRBJ2-2
D gene: TRBD2
clone size: NA
V gene: TRBV19
CDR3 protein: CASGREGSGELFF
CDR3 DNA: TGTGCCAGTGGGAGGGAGGGGTCCGGGGAGCTGTTTTTT

J gene: TRBJ1-2
D gene: NA
clone size: NA
V gene: TRBV29-1
CDR3 protein: CSVHRPTGLDLANYGYTF
CDR3 DNA: TGCAGCGTTCACAGGCCTACAGGGCTCGACCTGGCTAACTATGGCTACACCTTC

J gene: TRBJ1-2
D gene: NA
clone size: NA
V gene: TRBV6-5
CDR3 protein: CASSPGEGGGYTF
CDR3 DNA: TGTGCCAGCAGCCCCGGGGAGGGCGGTGGCTACACCTTC

J gene: TRBJ2-3
D gene: NA
clone size: once
V gene: TRBV21-1
CDR3 protein: CASSTDTQYF
CDR3 DNA: TGTGCCAGCAGCACAGATACGCAGTATTTT

J gene: TRBJ2-2
D gene: TRBD2
clone size: NA
V gene: TRBV10-2
CDR3 protein: CASSEGTSAYTGELFF
CDR3 DNA: TGCGCCAGCAGTGAGGGAACTAGCGCGTACACCGGGGAGCTGTTTTTT

J gene: TRBJ2-5
D gene: TRBD1
clone size: NA
V gene: TRBV27
CDR3 protein: CASSRAGGRETQYF
CDR3 DNA: TGTGCCAGCAGCAGGGCAGGGGGTAGGGAGACCCAGTACTTC

J gene: TRBJ2-2
D gene: TRBD2
clone size: once
V gene: TRBV29-1
CDR3 protein: CSVEDLTGGPTGELFF
CDR3 DNA: TGCAGCGTTGAAGATCTAACGGGGGGGCCGACCGGGGAGCTGTTTTTT

J gene: TRBJ2-2
D gene: NA
clone size: once
V gene: TRBV5-8
CDR3 protein: CASGREANTGELFF
CDR3 DNA: TGTGCCAGCGGCCGAGAAGCGAACACCGGGGAGCTGTTTTTT

J gene: TRBJ2-3
D gene: NA
clone size: NA
V gene: TRBV5-1
CDR3 protein: CASSLGWDGGFTDTQYF
CDR3 DNA: TGCGCCAGCAGCTTGGGGTGGGACGGAGGATTCACAGATACGCAGTATTTT

J gene: TRBJ2-5
D gene: NA
clone size: NA
V gene: TRBV11-2
CDR3 protein: CASSFKETQYF
CDR3 DNA: TGTGCCAGCAGCTTCAAGGAGACCCAGTACTTC

J gene: TRBJ2-6
D gene: TRBD2
clone size: NA
V gene: TRBV9
CDR3 protein: CASSALAGGISIANVLTF
CDR3 DNA: TGTGCCAGCAGCGCACTAGCGGGAGGTATAAGTATAGCCAACGTCCTGACTTTC

J gene: TRBJ1-2
D gene: NA
clone size: few
V gene: TRBV11-2
CDR3 protein: CASSQDGTYGYTF
CDR3 DNA: TGTGCCAGCAGCCAAGACGGGACCTATGGCTACACCTTC

J gene: TRBJ1-1
D gene: NA
clone size: NA
V gene: TRBV18
CDR3 protein: CASSPLPTGGAGSKMNTEAFF
CDR3 DNA: TGTGCCAGCTCACCACTACCCACGGGGGGGGCAGGGAGTAAGATGAACACTGAAGCTTTCTTT

J gene: TRBJ2-3
D gene: TRBD1
clone size: NA
V gene: TRBV9
CDR3 protein: CASSVAGTGTDTQYF
CDR3 DNA: TGTGCCAGCAGCGTAGCCGGGACAGGGACAGATACGCAGTATTTT

J gene: TRBJ1-3
D gene: NA
clone size: NA
V gene: TRBV7-9
CDR3 protein: CASSLSGNTIYF
CDR3 DNA: TGTGCCAGCAGCTTATCGGGAAACACCATATATTTT

J gene: TRBJ1-6
D gene: TRBD1
clone size: NA
V gene: TRBV5-1
CDR3 protein: CASSLAGTGPYNSPLHF
CDR3 DNA: TGCGCCAGCAGCTTGGCCGGGACAGGGCCCTATAATTCACCCCTCCACTTT

J gene: TRBJ1-1
D gene: NA
clone size: medium-sized
V gene: TRBV10-2
CDR3 protein: CASSPAGATEAFF
CDR3 DNA: TGCGCCAGCAGCCCGGCAGGGGCCACTGAAGCTTTCTTT

J gene: TRBJ2-6
D gene: NA
clone size: NA
V gene: TRBV2
CDR3 protein: CASSLGGLGANVLTF
CDR3 DNA: TGTGCCAGCAGCTTAGGCGGGTTAGGGGCCAACGTCCTGACTTTC

J gene: TRBJ1-5
D gene: TRBD1
clone size: once
V gene: TRBV6-1
CDR3 protein: CASSWTGGIDQPQHF
CDR3 DNA: TGTGCCAGCAGTTGGACAGGGGGCATAGATCAGCCCCAGCATTTT

J gene: TRBJ2-3
D gene: TRBD1
clone size: NA
V gene: TRBV13
CDR3 protein: CASSYGQGATDTQYF
CDR3 DNA: TGTGCCAGCAGCTACGGACAGGGGGCAACAGATACGCAGTATTTT

J gene: TRBJ1-5
D gene: NA
clone size: NA
V gene: TRBV7-8
CDR3 protein: CASSTSDSSNQPQHF
CDR3 DNA: TGTGCCAGCAGCACCTCGGACAGTAGCAATCAGCCCCAGCATTTT

J gene: TRBJ1-1
D gene: NA
clone size: NA
V gene: TRBV6-1
CDR3 protein: CASIIETRTEAFF
CDR3 DNA: TGTGCCAGTATTATCGAGACCCGCACTGAAGCTTTCTTT

J gene: TRBJ1-4
D gene: NA
clone size: NA
V gene: TRBV19
CDR3 protein: CASSTGFATNEKLFF
CDR3 DNA: TGTGCCAGTAGTACAGGATTCGCAACTAATGAAAAACTGTTTTTT

J gene: TRBJ2-5
D gene: TRBD2
clone size: NA
V gene: TRBV5-1
CDR3 protein: CASMEGARGEETQYF
CDR3 DNA: TGCGCCAGCATGGAGGGAGCACGGGGGGAGGAGACCCAGTACTTC

J gene: TRBJ1-2
D gene: NA
clone size: NA
V gene: TRBV7-2
CDR3 protein: CASKIRGDSNGYTF
CDR3 DNA: TGTGCCAGCAAAATCAGGGGCGACTCAAATGGCTACACCTTC

J gene: TRBJ2-3
D gene: NA
clone size: NA
V gene: TRBV9
CDR3 protein: CASSLANRVYTDTQYF
CDR3 DNA: TGTGCCAGCAGCCTAGCAAATAGGGTATACACAGATACGCAGTATTTT

J gene: TRBJ2-1
D gene: TRBD2
clone size: NA
V gene: TRBV25-1
CDR3 protein: CASSELSSGRDEQFF
CDR3 DNA: TGTGCCAGCAGTGAATTATCTAGCGGGAGGGATGAGCAGTTCTTC

J gene: TRBJ1-5
D gene: NA
clone size: once
V gene: TRBV11-2
CDR3 protein: CASSLGRGAQPQHF
CDR3 DNA: TGTGCCAGCAGCTTAGGGAGGGGGGCTCAGCCCCAGCATTTT

J gene: TRBJ1-1
D gene: NA
clone size: NA
V gene: TRBV19
CDR3 protein: CASSIRVDTEAFF
CDR3 DNA: TGTGCCAGTAGTATACGGGTTGACACTGAAGCTTTCTTT

J gene: TRBJ1-5
D gene: NA
clone size: NA
V gene: TRBV7-2
CDR3 protein: CASSFSSSNQPQHF
CDR3 DNA: TGTGCCAGCAGCTTCTCGTCTAGCAATCAGCCCCAGCATTTT

J gene: TRBJ2-1
D gene: NA
clone size: NA
V gene: TRBV27
CDR3 protein: CASSSPWGARAGYNEQFF
CDR3 DNA: TGTGCCAGCAGTTCGCCTTGGGGGGCTCGGGCTGGCTACAATGAGCAGTTCTTC

J gene: TRBJ2-3
D gene: TRBD1
clone size: NA
V gene: TRBV18
CDR3 protein: CASSPGTGSDTQYF
CDR3 DNA: TGTGCCAGCTCCCCAGGGACAGGGTCAGATACGCAGTATTTT